These 27 T cell receptor beta chains were sequenced from one sample in a study of CXCR3 chemokines and chemotherapy response in bladder cancer. From the PCR reads, TCRdb called clonotypes with MiXCR, one entry per CDR3 protein. The table has 7,000 to 10,000 distinct CDR3 sequences, around 23% seen once. Sample collection was performed from a patient whose treatment included neoadjuvant chemotherapy. These receptors came from a human donor with bladder cancer that did not respond to neoadjuvant chemotherapy.

In its sample, this clonotype is medium-sized (0.01 to 0.1%). The chain has TRBV19 and TRBJ1-3, with D hard to call. CDR1 and CDR2 from the germline V gene are LNHDA and SQIVND (reference sequence). V was cut by 6 bases and J by 1 base, with 13 bases left in between. The CDR3 consists of 15 residues. The CDR3 region is CASSILVGSGNTIYF. The CDR3 DNA follows: TGTGCCAGTAGCATATTGGTGGGGTCTGGAAACACCATATATTTT.

V and J are TRBV28 and TRBJ1-1; D not certain. Trimming stripped 1 base from V and 9 bases from J, with 18 bases between. The germline gives CDR1 MDHEN, CDR2 SYDVKM. The CDR3 consists of 15 residues. Written as DNA, the CDR3 is TGTGCCAGCAGTTTATCCTCGGACGGAACTAATAAAGCTTTCTTT. Its protein product is CASSLSSDGTNKAFF.

This clonotype is categorized as medium-sized. This sequence joins TRBV7-2 and TRBJ1-1; D uncertain. Trimming stripped 5 bases from V and 1 base from J, with 8 bases between. The CDR3 length is 13 residues. Germline CDR1 is SGHTA and CDR2 is FQGNSA. DNA for the CDR3: TGTGCCAGCAGCCTAACAGAGAACACTGAAGCTTTCTTT. Translation: CASSLTENTEAFF.

In this sample, this clonotype is medium-sized. This chain's CDR3 is CASSIDHGDYTDTQYF. In nucleotides, the CDR3 is TGTGCCAGTAGTATAGATCATGGGGACTACACAGATACGCAGTATTTT. This sequence joins TRBV19 and TRBJ2-3; TRBD2 agrees at 7 bases. CDR1 LNHDA and CDR2 SQIVND come from the germline V gene (reference sequence). J was trimmed by 2 bases and V by 0 bases; bases with no gene match: 5. The length of the CDR3 is 16 residues.

This clonotype was detected only once. This sequence is one base from a far larger clone and is likely a read error. This chain uses TRBV6-6 with TRBJ2-2; perhaps TRBD2 as D (6 bases). This CDR3 comprises 15 residues. Germline V gene data show CDR1 as MNHNY and CDR2 as SVGAGI (reference sequence). V was trimmed by 6 bases and J by 9 bases, leaving 20 bases between them. The CDR3: CASSRETRRTRELFF. DNA of the CDR3: TGTGCCAGCAGCCGGGAGACTAGGCGTACCAGGGAGCTGTTTTTT.

By share, this clonotype ranks as medium-sized (0.01 to 0.1%). V is TRBV10-3 and J is TRBJ2-1; D ambiguous. V lost 11 bases to trimming and J lost 2 bases, with 13 bases between them. Germline values: CDR1 ENHRY, CDR2 SYGVKD. The CDR3 has 13 amino acids. The CDR3 bases are TGTGCCGCAGCGAGTTCGGCCTACAATGAGCAGTTCTTC. Amino acids: CAAASSAYNEQFF.

V and J are TRBV5-4 and TRBJ2-7, with TRBD2 as a possible D gene (6 bases). CDR3 length: 14 residues. Looked up from germline, CDR1 is SGHNT and CDR2 is YYREEE (reference sequence). Trimming took 4 bases from V and 0 from J, leaving 11 bases between them. The DNA of the CDR3 is TGTGCCAGCAGCCTCACGGGGGTCTCCTACGAGCAGTACTTC. Protein product: CASSLTGVSYEQYF.

This clonotype was picked up many times. The V and J genes are TRBV20-1 and TRBJ1-5, with 7 bases aligning to TRBD1. Germline V lookup: CDR1 DFQATT, CDR2 SNEGSKA (reference sequence). With 6 bases clipped from V and 7 bases from J, the junction kept 15 bases outside the gene matches. The CDR3 runs 15 residues. The CDR3 nucleotides are TGCAGTGCCCGCACCCGGACAGGAGGTGAACAGCCCCAGCATTTT. The encoded protein is CSARTRTGGEQPQHF.

In regard to this clonotype: A far larger clone is one base from this, pointing to a likely read error. The J gene is TRBJ2-5, the V gene TRBV5-4; 9 bases agree with TRBD2. The CDR3 has 15 residues. With V trimmed by 5 bases and J by 5 bases, 10 bases remained unmatched. The germline gives CDR1 SGHNT, CDR2 YYREEE (reference sequence). In DNA, the CDR3 is TGTGCCAGCAGAACGAGCGGGGGGTTCATGGAGACCCAGTACTTC. This encodes CASRTSGGFMETQYF.

Ten or more counts support this clonotype. The V gene is TRBV19, the J gene TRBJ2-3; TRBD1 or TRBD2 may be the D gene (5 bases each). The CDR3 consists of 14 residues. Germline V gene sequence: CDR1 LNHDA, CDR2 SQIVND (reference sequence). Deletions cut 9 bases from V and 4 bases from J, with 17 bases between. Here the CDR3 DNA reads TGTGCCAGCAGGGATACAGTGCGGGCAGATACGCAGTATTTT. The encoded protein is CASRDTVRADTQYF. Supplemented by reference TRBV19 and TRBJ2-3, the full variable domain reads DGGITQSPKYLFRKEGQNVTLSCEQNLNHDAMYWYRQDPGQGLRLIYYSQIVNDFQKGDIAEGYSVSREKKESFPLTVTSAQKNPTAFYLCASRDTVRADTQYFGPGTRLTVL.

This clonotype was detected ten times or more. This rearrangement joins TRBV12-3 or TRBV12-4 to TRBJ2-3; unclear D gene. This CDR3 is built from 14 residues. Trimming stripped 1 base from V and 4 bases from J, with 9 bases between. CDR3 sequence (DNA): TGTGCCAGCAGTTTAGGGGTGCAGGCAGATACGCAGTATTTT. Translated: CASSLGVQADTQYF.

This clonotype is medium-sized. This chain connects TRBV30 to TRBJ1-6; D remains unclear. The CDR3 spans 12 residues. The V and J ends lost 4 bases and 5 bases respectively, with 6 bases between them. The germline V gene encodes CDR1 GTSNPN and CDR2 SVGIG (reference sequence). CDR3 region: CAWTLNNSPLHF. CDR3 nucleotide sequence: TGTGCCTGGACGCTTAATAATTCACCCCTCCACTTT.

In this sample, this clonotype is medium-sized. The chain employs TRBV18 and TRBJ1-6; D gene ambiguous. The CDR3 consists of 15 residues. V lost 4 bases, J lost 0 bases, and 7 bases lay in between. Germline CDR1 KGHSH, CDR2 LQKENI. The CDR3 nucleotides read TGTGCCAGCTCACTTCAAACCTCCTATAATTCACCCCTCCACTTT. Translating it yields CASSLQTSYNSPLHF.

Regarding this clonotype: A far larger clone is one base from this, pointing to a likely read error. The chain has TRBV7-2 and TRBJ1-6; D is unclear. The CDR3 extends over 13 amino acids. Germline CDR1 SGHTA, CDR2 FQGNSA. The CDR3 sequence: CASSAGTGSPPHF. CDR3 bases: TGTGCCAGCAGCGCCGGAACGGGTTCACCCCCCCACTTT.

The V call is TRBV19, the J call TRBJ2-5; TRBD1 or TRBD2 may be the D gene (7 bases each). The CDR3 length is 16 residues. V lost 7 bases and J 4 bases, leaving 22 bases between the germline ends. Germline CDR1 reads LNHDA; CDR2 reads SQIVND (reference sequence). Here the CDR3 DNA reads TGTGCCAGTATTCTCTCCAGGGGGGGAACCCGAGAGACCCAGTACTTC. This encodes CASILSRGGTRETQYF.

This clonotype was observed many times. The chain links TRBV29-1 to TRBJ2-1; perhaps TRBD2 as D (6 bases). Germline V lookup: CDR1 SQVTM, CDR2 ANQGSEA. CDR3 length equals 14 residues. The V end lost 7 bases, the J end lost 0 bases, and 13 bases lay between the germline ends. CDR3 loop: CSAQPGSSYNEQFF. The CDR3 region has the DNA TGCAGCGCTCAACCCGGGAGCTCCTACAATGAGCAGTTCTTC.

With regard to this clonotype: Because the CDR3's place on the DNA is in doubt, the DNA is left out and the CDR3 is given as listed by TCRdb. This chain links TRBV18 with TRBJ1-6; TRBD1, the D gene given by the table, was not confirmed from the DNA. Germline V CDR1 and CDR2: KGHSH, LQKENI. Both ends counted, the CDR3 spans 18 residues. The CDR3: CASSLPPTQYFGPGNLHF.

This clonotype is deemed medium-sized (0.01 to 0.1%). The chain employs TRBV6-1 and TRBJ1-5, with unresolved D. V was cut by 6 bases and J by 1 base, with 13 bases left in between. The CDR3 length is 15 residues. CDR1 and CDR2 (germline): MNHNS, SASEGT. The CDR3 protein is CASRYTLDSNQPQHF. CDR3 nucleotide sequence: TGTGCCAGCAGGTACACCCTGGACAGCAATCAGCCCCAGCATTTT.

As to this clonotype: It is unclear where the CDR3 begins or ends on the DNA, so no DNA is shown, and the CDR3 is as TCRdb lists it. The rearrangement links TRBV11-1 to TRBJ2-3. Inclusive of both ends, the CDR3 amounts to 17 amino acids. Germline assignment: CDR1 SGHAT and CDR2 FQDESV (reference sequence). This CDR3 is CASSIYLCSVYTDTQYF.

This clonotype has a count of ten or more. The chain joins TRBV11-2 to TRBJ1-1, with 7 bases identical to TRBD1. This CDR3 has 15 residues. Germline values: CDR1 SGHAT, CDR2 FQNNGV. V was clipped by 4 bases and J by 0 bases; unmatched bases: 5. CDR3 region: CASSWDSPLNTEAFF. The CDR3 DNA reads TGTGCCAGCAGCTGGGACAGTCCCTTGAACACTGAAGCTTTCTTT.

About this clonotype itself: Given a far larger clone just one base away, this is likely a sequencing read error. V usage is TRBV6-5 and J usage is TRBJ1-4; TRBD1 agrees at 7 bases. Germline V lookup: CDR1 MNHEY, CDR2 SVGAGI. This CDR3 is 13 amino acids long. CDR3 sequence: CASGGGGGDTKYF. The CDR3 nucleotides are TGTGCCAGCGGCGGAGGGGGCGGGGATACGAAGTATTTT.

The rearrangement uses TRBV5-5 and TRBJ1-4; D is possibly TRBD1 (6 bases). This CDR3 has 16 amino acids. The V and J ends lost 0 bases and 1 base respectively, with 10 bases between them. CDR1 and CDR2 (germline): SGHKS, YYEKEE (reference sequence). As DNA, the CDR3 is TGTGCCAGCAGCTTGGACAGGGCTTTAACTAATGAAAAACTGTTTTTT. It is translated as CASSLDRALTNEKLFF. The complete variable domain, with remaining parts taken from reference TRBV5-5 and TRBJ1-4, reads DAGVTQSPTHLIKTRGQQVTLRCSPISGHKSVSWYQQVLGQGPQFIFQYYEKEERGRGNFPDRFSARQFPNYSSELNVNALLLGDSALYLCASSLDRALTNEKLFFGSGTQLSVL.

In this sample, this clonotype turned up many times. This chain joins TRBV7-3 and TRBJ2-2; 8 nucleotides agree with TRBD2. The CDR3 totals 16 residues. CDR1 and CDR2 (germline): SGHTA, FQGTGA. The V segment lost 7 bases and the J segment 2 bases; nucleotides outside the gene matches: 9. CDR3 sequence: CASTAGGGTNTGELFF. CDR3 sequence (DNA): TGTGCCAGCACCGCGGGGGGAGGTACTAACACCGGGGAGCTGTTTTTT.

V and J are TRBV28 and TRBJ1-5, with TRBD1 as a possible D gene (6 bases). Germline V gene data show CDR1 as MDHEN and CDR2 as SYDVKM. This CDR3 has 17 residues. Between the trimmed V and J ends, which lost 5 bases and 0 bases, there was a span of 17 bases. The CDR3 sequence is CASSRQGRGYSNQPQHF. CDR3 sequence (DNA): TGTGCCAGCAGTCGGCAGGGGAGAGGGTATAGCAATCAGCCCCAGCATTTT.

This clonotype was counted at least ten times. The chain joins TRBV12-3 or TRBV12-4 to TRBJ2-5, with 8 bases that match TRBD2. This CDR3 has 15 amino acids. The ends lost 6 bases at V and 1 base at J; junction bases unmatched: 7. CDR3 DNA sequence: TGTGCCAGCAGCGGGAGGGGGACTGTCCAAGAGACCCAGTACTTC. Encoded protein: CASSGRGTVQETQYF.

The chain is built from TRBV2 and TRBJ1-2; the D gene is possibly TRBD1 (5 bases). Germline lookup yields CDR1 SNHLY and CDR2 FYNNEI. The CDR3 spans 15 residues. V was pared by 2 bases and J by 0 bases, with 10 bases between. CDR3 protein: CASSESGTANYGYTF. DNA of the CDR3: TGTGCCAGCAGTGAATCGGGGACCGCTAACTATGGCTACACCTTC.

This clonotype was found many times. This rearrangement joins TRBV20-1 to TRBJ2-7, with 8 positions matching TRBD2. With 3 bases clipped from V and 2 bases from J, the junction kept 9 bases outside the gene matches. Germline CDR1 and CDR2: DFQATT and SNEGSKA (reference sequence). This CDR3 has 15 residues. The CDR3 reads CSASSGGAITYEQYF. CDR3 in DNA: TGCAGTGCTAGTTCCGGGGGGGCCATTACCTACGAGCAGTACTTC.